What follows are 10 T cell receptor beta chains derived from one specimen sequenced in a study of T-cell memory formation after mild COVID-19. Each CDR3 protein is one row after TCRdb ran MiXCR on the 5' RACE reads. This sample has around 440,000 distinct CDR3 sequences, with roughly 18% found just once. The specimen was PBMCs or a T cell subset sorted from them (not recorded which). Receptors were obtained from an adult woman who had mild COVID-19 (a few samples of this study predate the infection). Cell type and time point are not known.

The sample holds a few counts of this clonotype. Because the CDR3 is missing its conserved closing phenylalanine or tryptophan, this is likely a read error. The gene calls are TRBV5-1 and TRBJ2-5, with TRBD1 matching over 8 bases. Germline assignment: CDR1 SGHRS and CDR2 YFSETQ. This CDR3 has 15 amino acids. V was pared by 0 bases and J by 0 bases, with 1 base of the junction left unmatched. CDR3: CASSLGQGHQETQYS. In DNA, the CDR3 is TGCGCCAGCAGCTTGGGACAGGGGCACCAAGAGACCCAGTACTCC.

The genes are TRBV5-5 and TRBJ1-1; D unclear. The V end lost 2 bases, the J end lost 0 bases, and 17 bases lay between the germline ends. The CDR3 is 17 amino acids. CDR1 is SGHKS and CDR2 is YYEKEE in the germline V gene (reference sequence). CDR3 protein: CASSFRVANLMNTEAFF. CDR3 DNA: TGTGCCAGCAGCTTCCGGGTGGCCAATCTCATGAACACTGAAGCTTTCTTT.

A word on this clonotype: Germline is not matched at one junction end, which may reflect a read error. The chain carries TRBV15 and TRBJ2-7, with TRBD1 matching over 8 bases. Germline CDR1 reads LNHNV; CDR2 reads YYDKDF (reference sequence). The CDR3 consists of 16 residues. DNA for the CDR3: TGTGCCACCAGCAGAGCTCCAGGACAGGGAACCTACGAGCAGCACTTC. Its translation: CATSRAPGQGTYEQHF.

The CDR3 protein is CASKADLGTGKYTQYF. CDR3 nucleotide sequence: TGTGCCAGTAAAGCCGATCTCGGGACAGGGAAATATACGCAGTATTTT. This sequence joins TRBV19 and TRBJ2-3, with 9 bases identical to TRBD1. V shed 7 bases and J 7 bases; nucleotides not matched to a gene: 15. The CDR3 is 16 amino acids. Germline values: CDR1 LNHDA, CDR2 SQIVND (reference sequence).

The rearrangement uses TRBV20-1 and TRBJ1-1, with TRBD1 identical over 10 bases. The CDR3 runs to 12 residues. J gave up 3 bases and V 7 bases, and 2 bases lay outside the gene matches. Germline values: CDR1 DFQATT, CDR2 SNEGSKA (reference sequence). The CDR3, as DNA: TGCAGTGGCGGGACAGGGGACACTGAAGCTTTCTTT. It translates to CSGGTGDTEAFF.

V and J are TRBV7-2 and TRBJ2-6; TRBD1 agrees at 9 bases. The ends lost 5 bases at V and 2 bases at J; junction bases unmatched: 7. Germline V gene lookup returns CDR1 SGHTA and CDR2 FQGNSA. The CDR3 spans 17 residues. DNA of the CDR3: TGTGCCAGCAGCCGAGGACAGGGGAGGGCTGGGGCCAACGTCCTGACTTTC. Amino acids: CASSRGQGRAGANVLTF.

The chain uses TRBV24-1 and TRBJ2-1, with 9 bases fitting TRBD2. V shed 3 bases and J 9 bases; nucleotides not matched to a gene: 14. The CDR3 has 17 amino acids. Germline CDR1 and CDR2: KGHDR and SFDVKD. CDR3 nucleotide sequence: TGTGCCACCAGTGATAGCCGACTAGCGGTATACATGGGTGAGCAGTTCTTC. Amino acid sequence: CATSDSRLAVYMGEQFF.

This clonotype was detected a few times. The V call is TRBV12-3 or TRBV12-4, the J call TRBJ2-5; 9 bases fit TRBD1. The CDR3 is 15 amino acids. V shed 6 bases, J shed 5 bases, and the junction held 10 bases outside the gene matches. The CDR3: CASRRRQGGVETQYF. The CDR3 nucleotides are TGTGCCAGCAGAAGAAGACAGGGGGGTGTGGAGACCCAGTACTTC.

This chain joins TRBV6-6 and TRBJ2-3, with D perhaps being TRBD1 or TRBD2 (5 bases each). V lost 6 bases to trimming and J lost 0 bases, with 13 bases between them. CDR3 size: 15 residues. CDR1 is MNHNY and CDR2 is SVGAGI in the germline V gene (reference sequence). Written as DNA, the CDR3 is TGTGCCAGCAGCGGACATAGCGCTAGCACAGATACGCAGTATTTT. It translates to CASSGHSASTDTQYF.

This chain uses TRBV19 with TRBJ2-3; the D gene is possibly TRBD1 (6 bases). The V gene lost 4 bases and the J gene lost 0 bases, with 14 bases spanning the gap. The CDR3 spans 16 residues. Germline V gives CDR1 LNHDA, CDR2 SQIVND (reference sequence). CDR3: CASSRGQMSSTDTQYF. Written as DNA, the CDR3 is TGTGCCAGTAGTAGAGGACAGATGTCGAGCACAGATACGCAGTATTTT.